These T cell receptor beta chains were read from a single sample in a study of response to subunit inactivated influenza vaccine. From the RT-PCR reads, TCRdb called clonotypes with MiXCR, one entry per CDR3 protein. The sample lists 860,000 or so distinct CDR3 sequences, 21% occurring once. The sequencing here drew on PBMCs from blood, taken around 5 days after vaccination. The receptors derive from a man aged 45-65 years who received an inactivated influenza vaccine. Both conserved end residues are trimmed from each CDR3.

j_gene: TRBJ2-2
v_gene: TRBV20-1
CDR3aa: SARGGTNTGELF

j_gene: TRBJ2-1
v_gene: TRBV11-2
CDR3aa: ASSPRGRRSYNEQF

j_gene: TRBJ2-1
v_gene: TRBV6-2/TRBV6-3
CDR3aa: ASREPGTGSPEQF

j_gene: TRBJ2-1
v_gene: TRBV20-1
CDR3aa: SAYRGVEQF

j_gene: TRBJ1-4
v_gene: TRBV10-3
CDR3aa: AISGDRFNEKLF

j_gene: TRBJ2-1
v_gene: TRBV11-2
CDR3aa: ASSPGFGFSSYNEQF

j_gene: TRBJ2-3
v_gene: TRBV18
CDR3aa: ASSRRGRTDTQY

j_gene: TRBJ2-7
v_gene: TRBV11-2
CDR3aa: ASSPLAGGPYEQY

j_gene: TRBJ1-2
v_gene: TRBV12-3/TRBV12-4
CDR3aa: ASSSRGPVRGYT

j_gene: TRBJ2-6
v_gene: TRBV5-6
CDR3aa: AISGKQGSGANVLT

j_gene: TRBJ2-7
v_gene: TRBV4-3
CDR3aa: ASSQGGRRHEQY

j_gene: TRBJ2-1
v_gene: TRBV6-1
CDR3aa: ASSKTGGGNEQF

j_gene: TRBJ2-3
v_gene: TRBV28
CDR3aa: ASSLNPTGADTQY

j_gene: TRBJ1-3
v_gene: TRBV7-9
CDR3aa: ASGTGTGNTIY

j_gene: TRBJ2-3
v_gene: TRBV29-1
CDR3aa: SVGPDTQY

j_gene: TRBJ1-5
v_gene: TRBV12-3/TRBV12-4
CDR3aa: ASSLTTGASNQPQH

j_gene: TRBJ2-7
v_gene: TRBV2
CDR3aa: ASKDYKAGGPLAEQY

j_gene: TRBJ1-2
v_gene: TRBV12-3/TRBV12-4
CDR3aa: ASSSGVVYGYT

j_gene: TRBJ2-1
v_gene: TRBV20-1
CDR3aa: SAPRGTSGNNEQF

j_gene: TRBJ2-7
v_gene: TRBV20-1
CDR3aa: SARDRLRGLREQY

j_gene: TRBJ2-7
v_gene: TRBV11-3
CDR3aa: ASSPGGRTEQY

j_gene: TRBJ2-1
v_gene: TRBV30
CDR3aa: AARTSGSSYNEQF

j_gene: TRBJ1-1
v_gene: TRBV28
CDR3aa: ASRPQGNTEAF

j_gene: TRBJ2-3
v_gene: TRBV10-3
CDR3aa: AISEDVDTQY

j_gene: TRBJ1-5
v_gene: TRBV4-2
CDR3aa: ASSQDGAVRQPQH

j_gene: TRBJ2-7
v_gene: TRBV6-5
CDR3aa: ASSSSARDSYEQY

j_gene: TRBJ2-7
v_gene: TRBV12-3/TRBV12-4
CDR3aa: ASSTHRGGAYEQY

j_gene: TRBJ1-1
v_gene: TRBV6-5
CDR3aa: ASSYDDRGLRTEAF

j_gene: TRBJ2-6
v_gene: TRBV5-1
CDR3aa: ASSPGEVLSSGANVLT

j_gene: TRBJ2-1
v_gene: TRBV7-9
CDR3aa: ASSLTGLAGAEQF

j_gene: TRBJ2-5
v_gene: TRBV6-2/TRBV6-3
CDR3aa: ASSFQAVETQY

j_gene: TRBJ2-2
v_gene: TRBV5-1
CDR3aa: ASSLVLRTQRGTGELF

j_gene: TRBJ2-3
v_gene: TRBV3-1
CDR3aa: ASSQDWTGVSDTQY